This TCR beta chain was observed in a study of long-term antiretroviral therapy in people with HIV. Investigators performed immunoSEQ version v3.0 at survey level. TCRdb keeps only in-frame clones here, not all; method: immunoSEQ multiplex PCR. The top ten clones hold 3% of a sample with 45,000 to 50,000 clones, roughly 80% of them seen once. Germline assignment: CDR1 SGHRS and CDR2 YFSETQ. The V and J ends lost 4 bases and 5 bases, in that order; junction bases with no gene match: 5. The CDR3 consists of 15 residues. This specimen was unsorted PBMCs, taken 0.8 years after starting antiretroviral therapy. This TCR was sampled from a woman aged 18-29 years with HIV. The V call is TRBV5-1, the J call TRBJ2-2, with 10 nucleotides matching TRBD1. This CDR3 is CASSLRQGATGELFF. CDR3 nucleotides: TGCGCCAGCAGCCTCCGACAGGGGGCGACCGGGGAGCTGTTTTTT.